This T cell receptor beta chain was retrieved from a study of response to subunit inactivated influenza vaccine. TCRdb independently ran MiXCR on the RT-PCR reads; one entry per CDR3 protein. Of almost 250,000 distinct CDR3 sequences in the sample, roughly an eighth were seen once. Per the germline V gene, CDR1 is SGHRS and CDR2 is YFSETQ. V dropped 5 bases and J dropped 2 bases, with 14 bases sitting between them. This CDR3 is 14 amino acids long. The source of this sequence is a man aged 45 to 65 who received an inactivated influenza vaccine. The specimen was non-naive T cells sorted from PBMCs, collected 14 to 15 days before vaccination. The genes are TRBV5-1 and TRBJ2-7, with D maybe TRBD2 (6 bases). In DNA form, the CDR3 reads TGCGCCAGCAGGCAGATACCGGGAGCCTACGAGCAGTACTTC. Translating gives CASRQIPGAYEQYF. Filled out from reference TRBV5-1 and TRBJ2-7, the complete variable domain reads KAGVTQTPRYLIKTRGQQVTLSCSPISGHRSVSWYQQTPGQGLQFLFEYFSETQRNKGNFPGRFSGRQFSNSRSEMNVSTLELGDSALYLCASRQIPGAYEQYFGPGTRLTVT.